The rows below give T cell receptor beta chains drawn from one sample of a study of early T cells in non-severe SARS-CoV-2 infection. TCRdb processed the 5' RACE reads anew with MiXCR; each CDR3 protein has one entry. The repertoire holds around 64,000 distinct CDR3 sequences, with 10% to 15% as singletons. Sequencing used whole blood, obtained at baseline. The receptors here all came from an adult who was a healthcare worker with PCR-confirmed SARS-CoV-2 infection or an uninfected control (not recorded which). CDR3s include the opening cysteine and the closing phenylalanine or tryptophan. The D gene is left open where the match is weak. The size of a clone is reported for some rows only, either as once, few or many, or as a class for expanded clones.

TRBJ2-3	TRBV5-1	-	few	CASSLITGGDTQYF	TGCGCCAGCAGCTTGATAACCGGGGGTGATACGCAGTATTTT
TRBJ2-7	TRBV12-3/TRBV12-4	-	-	CASTGQSTYEQYF	TGTGCCAGCACAGGACAGTCAACCTACGAGCAGTACTTC
TRBJ2-7	TRBV7-9	-	many	CASSFREEQYF	TGTGCCAGCAGCTTCAGGGAGGAGCAGTACTTC
TRBJ1-1	TRBV27	-	-	CASSLRRDLTEAFF	TGTGCCAGCAGTTTAAGGAGGGACCTCACTGAAGCTTTCTTT
TRBJ2-7	TRBV19	-	-	CASSMIQGYEQYF	TGTGCCAGTAGTATGATCCAGGGGTACGAGCAGTACTTC
TRBJ2-1	TRBV7-8	-	few	CASSPSRTGSSYNEQFF	TGTGCCAGCAGCCCAAGCCGCACAGGTAGCTCCTACAATGAGCAGTTCTTC
TRBJ1-2	TRBV20-1	TRBD1	many	CSGDRGLYGYTF	TGCAGTGGGGACAGGGGGCTCTATGGCTACACCTTC
TRBJ1-2	TRBV29-1	-	-	CSVEEVYGYTF	TGCAGCGTTGAAGAAGTATATGGCTACACCTTC
TRBJ2-3	TRBV6-1	-	few	CASSEAAGRGSDTQYF	TGTGCCAGCAGTGAAGCGGCAGGGCGGGGATCAGATACGCAGTATTTT
TRBJ2-4	TRBV30	-	-	CASGRGKNIQYF	TGTGCCTCCGGCCGGGGCAAAAACATTCAGTACTTC
TRBJ2-3	TRBV7-9	TRBD2	many	CASSPGTSGITDTQYF	TGTGCCAGCAGCCCCGGGACTAGCGGTATCACAGATACGCAGTATTTT
TRBJ1-1	TRBV11-2	-	-	CASSFDRPPGPNTEAFF	TGTGCCAGCAGCTTCGACAGACCCCCGGGACCGAACACTGAAGCTTTCTTT
TRBJ2-1	TRBV12-3/TRBV12-4	TRBD1	-	CASSFRDRGEQFF	TGTGCCAGCAGTTTCCGGGACAGGGGTGAGCAGTTCTTC
TRBJ2-5	TRBV6-2/TRBV6-3	TRBD2	few	CASSPGLGQETQYF	TGTGCCAGCAGCCCGGGACTAGGTCAAGAGACCCAGTACTTC
TRBJ2-1	TRBV3-1	TRBD2	few	CASSQERTSGRATPLGEQFF	TGTGCCAGCAGCCAAGAAAGGACTAGCGGGAGGGCCACGCCATTAGGGGAGCAGTTCTTC
TRBJ1-1	TRBV6-1	TRBD1	few	CASRDRDTTEAFF	TGTGCCAGCAGGGACAGGGATACCACTGAAGCTTTCTTT
TRBJ2-5	TRBV2	-	few	CASSEGRVGETQYF	TGTGCCAGCAGTGAGGGCAGGGTTGGGGAGACCCAGTACTTC
TRBJ1-1	TRBV7-9	TRBD1	few	CASSSGQHNTEAFF	TGTGCCAGCAGCTCGGGACAGCATAACACTGAAGCTTTCTTT
TRBJ2-6	TRBV19	TRBD1	-	CASSLRPGQGSTGANVLTF	TGTGCCAGTAGTCTACGTCCGGGACAGGGGTCCACCGGGGCCAACGTCCTGACTTTC
TRBJ2-7	TRBV5-1	TRBD2	few	CASSSNDLAATYEQYF	TGCGCCAGCAGCTCGAACGATCTAGCGGCGACCTACGAGCAGTACTTC
TRBJ2-7	TRBV19	-	-	CASSMGTFLYEQYF	TGTGCCAGTAGTATGGGGACTTTTCTCTACGAGCAGTACTTC
TRBJ2-7	TRBV11-2	TRBD1	few	CASSPFTGGSYEQYF	TGTGCCAGCAGCCCTTTTACAGGGGGCTCCTACGAGCAGTACTTC
TRBJ1-4	TRBV18	-	-	CASSREYNEKLFF	TGTGCCAGCTCCCGGGAGTATAATGAAAAACTGTTTTTT
TRBJ2-2	TRBV10-2	TRBD2	few	CASSELAGRPGELFF	TGCGCCAGCAGTGAACTAGCGGGGCGGCCCGGGGAGCTGTTTTTT
TRBJ2-2	TRBV2	TRBD1	-	CVSLGATEGQGANTGELFF	TGTGTCAGCCTCGGGGCGACGGAAGGACAGGGGGCGAACACCGGGGAGCTGTTTTTT
TRBJ2-5	TRBV7-2	-	-	CASSFGGRETQYF	TGTGCCAGCAGCTTTGGAGGCAGAGAGACCCAGTACTTC
TRBJ1-1	TRBV7-2	TRBD1	-	CASSLLSTGYTEAFF	TGTGCCAGCAGCTTACTCTCGACAGGGTACACTGAAGCTTTCTTT
TRBJ2-5	TRBV2	-	many	CASRTGLPAEETQYF	TGTGCCAGCAGGACGGGACTGCCGGCGGAAGAGACCCAGTACTTC
TRBJ2-7	TRBV4-3	-	few	CASSQDRGWHEQYF	TGCGCCAGCAGCCAAGACCGGGGATGGCACGAGCAGTACTTC
TRBJ2-7	TRBV12-3/TRBV12-4	TRBD1	-	CASSRRTGGSYEQYF	TGTGCCAGCAGTCGCCGGACAGGGGGCTCCTACGAGCAGTACTTC
TRBJ2-2	TRBV2	TRBD2	-	CASSGGLAVGELFF	TGTGCCAGCAGTGGGGGACTAGCGGTCGGGGAGCTGTTTTTT
TRBJ2-5	TRBV6-5	TRBD2	many	CASSYSGGPSGRVQETQYF	TGTGCCAGCAGTTACTCCGGGGGGCCCAGCGGGAGGGTCCAAGAGACCCAGTACTTC
TRBJ1-6	TRBV7-2	TRBD1	few	CASRAGTGVSLNSPLHF	TGTGCCAGCAGAGCCGGGACAGGGGTTTCCCTTAATTCACCCCTCCACTTT
TRBJ1-4	TRBV10-3	-	many	CAISAKGANEKLFF	TGTGCCATCAGTGCAAAGGGCGCTAATGAAAAACTGTTTTTT
TRBJ1-1	TRBV12-3/TRBV12-4	-	-	CASSPRRAMNTEAFF	TGTGCCAGCAGTCCCCGGCGAGCCATGAACACTGAAGCTTTCTTT
TRBJ1-2	TRBV7-9	TRBD1	-	CASSAPGTGGNYGYTF	TGTGCCAGCAGTGCCCCCGGGACAGGGGGTAACTATGGCTACACCTTC
TRBJ2-1	TRBV29-1	-	-	CSVAVAGDRAYNEQFF	TGCAGCGTTGCAGTTGCAGGGGATAGGGCCTACAATGAGCAGTTCTTC
TRBJ2-1	TRBV20-1	TRBD2	-	CSARELAAYNEQFF	TGCAGTGCTAGAGAACTAGCGGCTTACAATGAGCAGTTCTTC
TRBJ1-4	TRBV14	-	-	CASSPSRHATNEKLFF	TGTGCCAGCAGCCCCTCCCGACATGCAACTAATGAAAAACTGTTTTTT
TRBJ2-5	TRBV29-1	-	few	CSVEPNRELNQETQYF	TGCAGCGTTGAACCGAACAGGGAGCTAAACCAAGAGACCCAGTACTTC
TRBJ2-3	TRBV7-9	-	-	CASSLLPEDTQYF	TGTGCCAGCAGCCTATTGCCCGAAGATACGCAGTATTTT
TRBJ2-7	TRBV28	TRBD1	many	CASSSGGSYEQYF	TGTGCCAGCAGTTCAGGGGGCTCCTACGAGCAGTACTTC
TRBJ2-4	TRBV20-1	-	many	CSARGLAKNIQYF	TGCAGTGCTAGAGGACTAGCCAAAAACATTCAGTACTTC
TRBJ1-4	TRBV5-4	TRBD1	once	CASSSSGQGNEKLFF	TGTGCCAGCAGCTCCTCGGGACAGGGGAATGAAAAACTGTTTTTT
TRBJ1-2	TRBV11-2	-	few	CASSLDNQGIYGYTF	TGTGCCAGCAGCTTAGATAATCAGGGGATCTATGGCTACACCTTC
TRBJ2-5	TRBV6-6	-	few	CASRDPARGETQYF	TGTGCCAGCAGGGACCCAGCGCGCGGGGAGACCCAGTACTTC
TRBJ1-1	TRBV12-3/TRBV12-4	-	few	CASSLGRRAATEAFF	TGTGCCAGCAGTTTAGGGCGGCGGGCGGCCACTGAAGCTTTCTTT
TRBJ2-4	TRBV11-2	-	-	CASSFRGGGKNIQYF	TGTGCCAGCAGCTTCCGTGGGGGTGGCAAAAACATTCAGTACTTC
TRBJ1-2	TRBV20-1	-	many	CSAKFLQTLYGYTF	TGCAGTGCTAAATTCCTACAGACTCTCTATGGCTACACCTTC